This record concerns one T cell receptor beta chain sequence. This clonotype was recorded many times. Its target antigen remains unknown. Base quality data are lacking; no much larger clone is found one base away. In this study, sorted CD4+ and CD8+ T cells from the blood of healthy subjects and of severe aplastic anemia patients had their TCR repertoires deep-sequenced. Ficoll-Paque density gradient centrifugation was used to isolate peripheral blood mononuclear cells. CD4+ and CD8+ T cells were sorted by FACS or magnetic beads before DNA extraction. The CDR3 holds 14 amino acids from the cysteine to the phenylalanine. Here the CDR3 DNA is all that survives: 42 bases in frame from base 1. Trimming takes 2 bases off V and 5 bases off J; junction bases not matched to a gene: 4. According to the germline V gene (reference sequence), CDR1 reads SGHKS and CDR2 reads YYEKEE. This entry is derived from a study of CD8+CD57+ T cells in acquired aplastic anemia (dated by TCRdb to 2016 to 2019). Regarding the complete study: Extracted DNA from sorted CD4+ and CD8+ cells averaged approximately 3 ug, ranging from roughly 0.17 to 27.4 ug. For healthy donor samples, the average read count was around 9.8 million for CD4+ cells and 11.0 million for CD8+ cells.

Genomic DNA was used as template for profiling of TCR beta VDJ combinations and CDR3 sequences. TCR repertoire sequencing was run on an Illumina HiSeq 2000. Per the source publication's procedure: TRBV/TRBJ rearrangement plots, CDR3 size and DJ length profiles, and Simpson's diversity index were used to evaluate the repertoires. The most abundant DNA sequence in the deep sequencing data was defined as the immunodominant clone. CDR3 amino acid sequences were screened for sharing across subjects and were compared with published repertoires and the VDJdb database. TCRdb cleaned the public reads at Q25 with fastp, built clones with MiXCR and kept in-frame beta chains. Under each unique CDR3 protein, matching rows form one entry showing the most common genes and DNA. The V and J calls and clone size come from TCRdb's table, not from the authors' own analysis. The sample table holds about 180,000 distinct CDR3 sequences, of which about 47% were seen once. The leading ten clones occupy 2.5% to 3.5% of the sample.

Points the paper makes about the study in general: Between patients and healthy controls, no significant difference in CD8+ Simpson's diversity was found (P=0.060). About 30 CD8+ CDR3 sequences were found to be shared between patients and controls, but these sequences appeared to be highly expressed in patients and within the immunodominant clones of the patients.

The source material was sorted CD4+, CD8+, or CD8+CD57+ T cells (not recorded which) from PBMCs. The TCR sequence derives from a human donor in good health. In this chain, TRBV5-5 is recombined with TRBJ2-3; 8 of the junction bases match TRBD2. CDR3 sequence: CASSFLAGLDTQYF. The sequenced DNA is TGTGCCAGCAGCTTTTTAGCGGGATTAGATACGCAGTATTTT.